This T cell receptor (beta chain) was profiled in a study of T cells in Graves' hyperthyroidism and ophthalmopathy. The V gene end was trimmed by 2 bases and the J gene end by 5 bases; junction bases not matched to a gene: 10. CDR1 and CDR2 from the germline V gene are SGDLS and YYNGEE. This CDR3 comprises 15 residues. This clonotype came up a few times. RNA transcripts yielded amplified TCR beta CDR3 regions. An initial round of RT-PCR targeting the TCR CDR3 relied on the HTBI primer set. One entry per CDR3 protein, called by TCRdb with MiXCR from the multiplex PCR reads. This table holds hundreds of thousands of distinct CDR3 sequences, approximately 14% found once.

The TCR comes from a woman in her 30s with Graves' hyperthyroidism that later progressed to Graves' ophthalmopathy. The rearrangement uses TRBV9 and TRBJ2-7, with TRBD1 matching over 7 bases. The specimen was blood. Here the CDR3 reads CASSVRTGGLHEQYF. The CDR3 DNA follows: TGTGCCAGCAGCGTCAGGACAGGTGGACTCCACGAGCAGTACTTC.